These 2 T cell receptor beta chains came from one sample sequenced in a study of shared clonotypes between healthy human individuals. The data were produced by immunoSEQ multiplex PCR, yet TCRdb's version contains in-frame clones alone and is incomplete. The sample lists over 750,000 clones, just over 95% occurring once. It was CD45RO-negative cells, positively selected for CCR7, that made up naive CD8 cells, with terminally differentiated effector memory CD45RA+ cells excluded. Sequences were obtained from naive CD8+ T cells sorted from blood. Receptor source: a man younger than 40 in good health.

The chain is built from TRBV7-9 and TRBJ2-1; possibly TRBD2 for D (5 bases). Germline V gene data show CDR1 as SEHNR and CDR2 as FQNEAQ (reference sequence). V was shortened by 5 bases and J by 4 bases, with 15 bases between the two germline ends. The CDR3 sequence is 15 residues long. The CDR3, as DNA: TGTGCCAGCAGCCCCTCTAGCTCCAGTTACAATGAGCAGTTCTTC. It encodes CASSPSSSSYNEQFF.

The chain uses TRBV19 and TRBJ2-1; no reliable D call. The CDR3 extends over 14 amino acids. Trimming removed 6 bases at V and 2 bases at J, with 11 bases between. CDR1 LNHDA and CDR2 SQIVND come from the germline V gene (reference sequence). The CDR3 bases are TGTGCCAGTAGCTCGCTAGGAACCTACAATGAGCAGTTCTTC. This sequence encodes CASSSLGTYNEQFF.